What follows is one TCR beta chain and its context. No antigen is known for it. One end of the junction does not line up with germline, which may come from a read error. 13 Jbeta primers and 60 Vbeta primers were used for the PCR. The table came from immunoSEQ multiplex PCR; TCRdb's copy has only in-frame clones and leaves some out. Of about 110,000 clones listed, 70% to 85% were seen once; the top ten hold roughly 0.79%. The CDR3 sequence is 12 residues long. Per germline, CDR1 LNHDA and CDR2 SQIVND (reference sequence). The data stem from a study of cytomegalovirus exposure and HLA in healthy donors. General study points: Per a later analysis, HLA-associated TCR beta chains showed more clonal expansion than other, equally common TCR beta chains. Later analysis identified a missense DCLRE1C variant that was linked to TCR beta V- and J-gene trimming. As a later analysis revealed, most CMV-associated TCR beta chains appeared HLA-restricted.

Sequenced sample: PBMCs. The gene calls are TRBV19 and TRBJ2-1; unclear D gene. The TCR comes from a boy between 10 and 17 years old in good health and CMV-seronegative. CDR3 region: CASSIGWAPQVF. CDR3 bases: TGTGCCAGTAGTATAGGGTGGGCTCCCCAGGTCTTC. Together with reference TRBV19 and TRBJ2-1, the CDR3 gives the full variable domain: DGGITQSPKYLFRKEGQNVTLSCEQNLNHDAMYWYRQDPGQGLRLIYYSQIVNDFQKGDIAEGYSVSREKKESFPLTVTSAQKNPTAFYLCASSIGWAPQVFGPGTRLTVL.